Listed here is a single TCR beta chain. This sample is part of a study of blood T cell repertoires in COVID-19. Study at large: From the United States, Italy and Spain came samples of acute and convalescent COVID-19.

TCRdb's table, derived via immunoSEQ multiplex PCR, lists solely in-frame clones and lacks some. Of about 51,000 clones listed, approximately 89% are singletons. With 0 bases clipped from V and 6 bases from J, the junction kept 14 bases outside the gene matches. The CDR3 contains 20 residues. The germline gives CDR1 LNHNV, CDR2 YYDKDF (reference sequence). This TCR was sampled from a man between 45 and 60 years old with acute or convalescent COVID-19. The sequencing sample was made of peripheral blood. The chain carries TRBV15 and TRBJ2-1; 13 bases fit TRBD2. CDR3 protein: CATSRDRLGLAGAFSNEQFF. The CDR3 nucleotides are TGTGCCACCAGCAGAGATCGCCTCGGACTAGCGGGGGCATTTTCCAATGAGCAGTTCTTC.